The rows below give T cell receptor beta chains drawn from one sample of a study of blood T cell repertoires in COVID-19. Clones were sequenced by immunoSEQ multiplex PCR, and TCRdb holds only the in-frame ones, with some missing. The sample yields 240,000 or so clones, about four fifths seen once. Sequences were obtained from peripheral blood. Receptor source: a man under 40 who had recovered from COVID-19. The CDR3 runs from the conserved cysteine through the conserved F or W. A D gene is named only where the DNA matches it firmly. For some rows the clone size is stated as once, few or many, or as a class when expanded; others skip it.

TRBJ1-1 | TRBV10-2 | NA | NA | CASSELAVNTEAFF | TGCGCCAGCAGTGAGTTAGCCGTGAACACTGAAGCTTTCTTT
TRBJ2-3 | TRBV4-1 | NA | NA | CASSPIPEVGGAVTDTQYF | TGCGCCAGCAGCCCAATCCCCGAGGTCGGGGGAGCCGTCACAGATACGCAGTATTTT
TRBJ2-7 | TRBV7-8 | NA | NA | CASSLQGYEQYF | TGTGCCAGCAGCTTACAGGGATACGAGCAGTACTTC
TRBJ2-2 | TRBV5-4 | NA | once | CASSLGTSNTGELFF | TGTGCCAGCAGCTTAGGGACTTCTAACACCGGGGAGCTGTTTTTT
TRBJ2-1 | TRBV6-5 | TRBD2 | NA | CASSPTSGGTNEQFF | TGTGCCAGCAGCCCAACTAGCGGGGGGACAAATGAGCAGTTCTTC
TRBJ2-3 | TRBV11-2 | TRBD1 | NA | CASSLGQGVVDTQYF | TGTGCCAGCAGCTTGGGACAGGGGGTCGTAGATACGCAGTATTTT
TRBJ2-1 | TRBV19 | TRBD2 | NA | CASSKAGGASYNEQFF | TGTGCCAGTAGTAAGGCGGGGGGGGCTTCCTACAATGAGCAGTTCTTC
TRBJ2-5 | TRBV2 | NA | NA | CASSEQGGEETQYF | TGTGCCAGCAGTGAACAGGGAGGAGAAGAGACCCAGTACTTC
TRBJ1-5 | TRBV7-3 | TRBD1 | NA | CPTIGTGECQPQHF | TGTCCCACTATAGGGACAGGGGAATGTCAGCCCCAGCATTTT
TRBJ1-4 | TRBV5-1 | TRBD1 | NA | CASSPEGASNEKLFF | TGCGCCAGCAGCCCGGAGGGGGCATCGAACGAAAAACTGTTTTTT
TRBJ2-2 | TRBV7-2 | TRBD1 | once | CASSFGTGDTGELFF | TGTGCCAGCAGCTTTGGGACAGGGGATACCGGGGAGCTGTTTTTT